This T cell receptor (beta chain) was sequenced during a study of tumor and adjacent non-tumor tissue in lung cancer. Study as a whole: Histology: under 15 adenocarcinoma, a couple of squamous cell carcinoma, 1 small cell lung cancer. Each sample yielded 3.9 million or so productive TCRbeta reads on average.

Regarding the study as a whole: Tumor TCR diversity, when higher, was linked to shorter survival. Compared with tumor, normal lung showed significantly lower TCR diversity.

About this clonotype: Its antigen is not known. Sequence at one end of the junction differs from germline and may be a read error.

The template was RNA from unsorted bulk tissue. The normal lung tissue was taken more than 3 cm from the tumor edge. A modified ARM-PCR protocol with three rounds of nested PCR amplified TCRbeta. TCRdb fed the multiplex PCR reads into MiXCR, producing one record per CDR3 protein. This sample has some 100,000 distinct CDR3 sequences; 60% to 80% occur once, and the top ten carry under 20%. The CDR3 runs to 15 residues. Germline-derived CDR1 and CDR2 are MGHRA and YSYEKL. The clonotype comes from a man between 60 and 70 years old with non-small cell lung cancer. The chain is built from TRBV4-1 and TRBJ1-3; D remains unclear. Material: distant non-tumor lung tissue. CDR3 sequence reads: CASSQPSKTGNTIYF. The CDR3 DNA reads TGCGCCAGCAGCCAACCCTCAAAGACTGGAAATACCATATATTTT.